This T cell receptor (beta chain) emerged from a study of T cell responses to AZD1222 COVID-19 vaccine. General study points: Scientists sampled the repertoires only once the peak T cell response had passed.

The CDR3 has 13 residues. V was cut by 6 bases and J by 6 bases, with 12 bases left in between. The repertoire was sequenced with immunoSEQ multiplex PCR; TCRdb's copy has only in-frame clones and lacks some. Seen here are approximately 170,000 clones, around 90% observed once, and the top ten hold 0.85% to 1.2%. A word on this clone: Its cognate antigen is unknown.

The sequence came from an adult who received the AZD1222 COVID-19 vaccine. The chain uses TRBV12-3 or TRBV12-4 and TRBJ1-5; D not certain. The sample was peripheral blood, taken 28 days after the second AZD1222 dose. CDR3 region: CASSPVVGQPQHF. The CDR3 coding sequence is TGTGCCAGCAGCCCCGTGGTTGGTCAGCCCCAGCATTTT.